What follows describes a single T cell receptor (beta chain). Its antigen is unknown. This entry is derived from a study of cytomegalovirus exposure and HLA in healthy donors. A multiplex PCR was run with 60 Vbeta primers and 13 Jbeta primers. This table comes from immunoSEQ multiplex PCR, and its TCRdb copy is limited to in-frame clones, with some not included. The sample lists some 74,000 clones, over 60% seen once, with approximately 1% in the top ten. CDR3 size: 13 residues. V lost 4 bases, J lost 2 bases, and 7 bases lay in between. Germline lookup yields CDR1 MRHNA and CDR2 SNTAGT. Study-wide points: Highly shared variants forming one cluster were likely a sequencing artifact. Productive status was seen about 90% or about 30% of the time for most TCR beta V segments in an earlier analysis.

The chain employs TRBV6-4 and TRBJ2-3; no reliable D call. What was sequenced was PBMCs. The origin of this receptor is a male donor in good health and CMV-seronegative. The CDR3 DNA is TGTGCCAGCAGTGGCGGTAACACAGATACGCAGTATTTT. Protein: CASSGGNTDTQYF.